This T cell receptor (beta chain) was sequenced during a study of Ad26.COV2.S vaccination and SARS-CoV-2 variants. As for this clone: Its antigen is not identified.

Overall study findings and caveats: An underestimation of total T cell responses may have resulted from the TCR breadth and depth analyses. Those who received vaccine or placebo ended up with similar non-spike TCR breadth. Considerable breadth of spike-specific CD8+ and CD4+ T cell responses has reportedly been documented following vaccination. People who got the vaccine had more spike-specific TCR breadth than people who got placebo.

The CDR3 sequence is 15 residues long. Germline-derived CDR1 and CDR2 are MNHEY and SVGAGI. Trimming shortened V by 5 bases and J by 4 bases, and 14 bases separated the two germline ends. Treatment defined: over 15 received Ad26.COV2.S at low or high dose, single or two shots; 5 received placebo; per-sample allocation not given. Sampling occurred on day 63 after the first vaccine or placebo injection. The repertoire was sequenced with immunoSEQ multiplex PCR; TCRdb's copy has only in-frame clones and lacks some. The table records about 680,000 clones, around 90% of them present only once. The chain has TRBV6-5 and TRBJ2-2, with D perhaps matching TRBD2 (6 bases). The clonotype was recovered from a person between 18 and 65 years old who received the Ad26.COV2.S COVID-19 vaccine or a placebo. The material sequenced was peripheral blood, taken in a trial of Ad26.COV2.S vaccine versus placebo. CDR3 sequence reads: CASSRWGEVTGELFF. As DNA, the CDR3 is TGTGCCAGCAGTCGGTGGGGGGAGGTCACCGGGGAGCTGTTTTTT.